This record covers a single T cell receptor beta chain. These data are taken from a study of blood T cell repertoires in COVID-19. At the level of the study: Researchers got acute and convalescent COVID-19 samples from the United States, Italy and Spain.

Germline CDR1 is LGHDT and CDR2 is YNNKEL (reference sequence). The CDR3 is 15 amino acids. The V and J ends lost 0 bases and 5 bases respectively, with 10 bases between them. Seattle researchers signed up patients amid active infection and tracked them longitudinally. Data came from immunoSEQ multiplex PCR; TCRdb stores just in-frame clones and leaves some out. The profile shows approximately 190,000 clones, 82% of them singletons. Input material: peripheral blood. The receptor was isolated from a woman aged 55-69 years with COVID-19, enrolled during active disease. The chain uses TRBV3-1 (or the pseudogene TRBV3-2) and TRBJ2-2; the D gene is possibly TRBD2 (5 bases). The CDR3 coding sequence is TGTGCCAGCAGCCAAGATCTACGAGGGACCGGGGAGCTGTTTTTT. Encoded protein: CASSQDLRGTGELFF.